This entry lists 30 T cell receptor beta chains sequenced from one sample in a study of cytomegalovirus exposure and HLA in healthy donors. It was with 60 Vbeta and 13 Jbeta primers that the PCR ran. The data were produced by immunoSEQ multiplex PCR, yet TCRdb's version contains in-frame clones alone and is incomplete. The sample lists about 160,000 clones, more than 75% occurring once. Sequencing input: PBMCs. The receptors were gathered from a human donor in good health.

The chain links TRBV10-1 to TRBJ2-3; weak D call: TRBD2 (5 bases). CDR3 size: 14 residues. Germline V gene data show CDR1 as WNHNN and CDR2 as SYGVQD (reference sequence). V was cut by 9 bases and J by 2 bases, with 15 bases left in between. The CDR3 loop is CARGRLALTDTQYF. As DNA, the CDR3 is TGCGCCAGGGGTAGGCTAGCCCTCACAGATACGCAGTATTTT.

The chain is built from TRBV4-2 and TRBJ2-7, with TRBD2 identical over 11 bases. The germline V gene has CDR1 LGHNA and CDR2 YNFKEQ. The CDR3 loop spans 17 amino acids. V lost 0 bases to trimming and J lost 1 base; unmatched junction nucleotides: 5. The CDR3 loop is CASSQDPGTSGSYEQYF. The DNA for the CDR3 is TGTGCCAGCAGCCAAGATCCGGGGACTAGCGGATCCTACGAGCAGTACTTC.

The gene calls are TRBV6-1 and TRBJ1-4; perhaps TRBD1 as D (5 bases). Germline V lookup: CDR1 MNHNS, CDR2 SASEGT. CDR3 size: 12 residues. Trimming cost V 2 bases and J 8 bases, with 6 bases left between them. As DNA, the CDR3 is TGTGCCAGCAGTGAAAAGGGGGAAAAACTGTTTTTT. Protein product: CASSEKGEKLFF.

This clone was found a few times. The sample holds other DNA sequences that translate to the same CDR3. The chain is built from TRBV28 and TRBJ1-5; 9 bases are shared with TRBD1. V lost 7 bases, J lost 3 bases, and 4 bases stayed unmatched. The CDR3 extends over 14 amino acids. Germline CDR1 and CDR2: MDHEN and SYDVKM. CDR3 loop: CASTHRGLNQPQHF. The CDR3 coding sequence is TGTGCCAGCACCCACAGGGGGCTCAATCAGCCCCAGCATTTT.

The chain joins TRBV6-1 to TRBJ1-2, with TRBD1 as a possible D gene (5 bases). The CDR3 is 14 amino acids. Trimming took 10 bases from V and 8 from J, leaving 23 bases between them. The germline CDR1 and CDR2 sequences are MNHNS and SASEGT. In DNA form, the CDR3 reads TGTGCCATTCCTTATTCCCCAGGGAAGGACGGCTACACCTTC. It yields the protein CAIPYSPGKDGYTF.

This clone was counted once. The CDR3 bases are TGTGCCAGCAGCTTAGGGGGCGGGGGGAACACGGAGACCCAGTACTTC. Translation: CASSLGGGGNTETQYF. The chain is built from TRBV11-2 and TRBJ2-5, with 8 bases matching TRBD2. Trimming took 1 base from V and 5 from J; bases not matched to a gene: 9. The CDR3 sequence is 16 residues long. Germline V lookup: CDR1 SGHAT, CDR2 FQNNGV.

This chain uses TRBV7-9 with TRBJ2-7; 14 nucleotides line up with TRBD2. The V gene's germline CDR1 is SEHNR and CDR2 FQNEAQ (reference sequence). The V gene end was trimmed by 5 bases and the J gene end by 1 base; junction bases not matched to a gene: 4. There are 16 residues in the CDR3. CDR3 sequence: CASSHGTSGSSYEQYF. CDR3 nucleotide sequence: TGTGCCAGCAGCCACGGGACTAGCGGGAGTTCCTACGAGCAGTACTTC.

This chain connects TRBV5-4 to TRBJ2-7, with D possibly TRBD1 on 6 matching bases. The CDR3 spans 16 residues. Germline V gene lookup returns CDR1 SGHNT and CDR2 YYREEE (reference sequence). The V and J ends lost 4 bases and 2 bases respectively, with 19 bases between them. The CDR3 is CASSPTFGQSTYEQYF. CDR3 in DNA: TGTGCCAGCAGCCCAACCTTCGGACAGTCCACCTACGAGCAGTACTTC.

The V and J genes are TRBV5-6 and TRBJ1-1, with D perhaps TRBD1 (5 bases). Germline values: CDR1 SGHDT, CDR2 YYEEEE. Trimming pared 4 bases from V and 2 bases from J, leaving 18 bases between. The CDR3 spans 16 residues. DNA for the CDR3: TGTGCCAGCAGCCATAATATTGACAGAGTAAACACTGAAGCTTTCTTT. This gives the protein CASSHNIDRVNTEAFF.

V gene TRBV27 combines with J gene TRBJ2-1, with 7 bases that match TRBD1. CDR3 size: 11 residues. The V gene end was trimmed by 5 bases and the J gene end by 8 bases; junction bases not matched to a gene: 0. Per germline, CDR1 MNHEY and CDR2 SMNVEV (reference sequence). CDR3 in DNA: TGTGCCAGCAGTACAGGGGATGAGCAGTTCTTC. Encoded protein: CASSTGDEQFF.

The genes are TRBV9 and TRBJ1-5, with D possibly being TRBD1 (6 bases). CDR1 is SGDLS and CDR2 is YYNGEE in the germline V gene. There are 15 residues in the CDR3. V lost 0 bases and J 4 bases, leaving 11 bases between the germline ends. As DNA, the CDR3 is TGTGCCAGCAGCGTAGACGGGGGGGCTAATCAGCCCCAGCATTTT. It is translated as CASSVDGGANQPQHF.

The V call is TRBV6-1, the J call TRBJ2-7, with 11 bases lining up with TRBD1. V shed 2 bases, J shed 0 bases, and the junction held 9 bases outside the gene matches. CDR3 length equals 18 residues. The germline V gene has CDR1 MNHNS and CDR2 SASEGT. For the CDR3, the DNA is TGTGCCAGCAGTGAACGGGACAGGGGGTCGCCGGGCTCCTACGAGCAGTACTTC. Its protein is CASSERDRGSPGSYEQYF.

The rearrangement links TRBV14 to TRBJ2-7; tentative D call: TRBD2 (6 bases). V shed 3 bases and J shed 3 bases, with 15 bases lying between them. Germline CDR1 and CDR2: SGHDN and FVKESK. The CDR3 covers 15 residues. CDR3 DNA: TGTGCCAGCAGCCACAGGGACCTGCGGGGCTACGAGCAGTACTTC. It codes for CASSHRDLRGYEQYF. The variable domain in full, with the rest retrieved from reference TRBV14 and TRBJ2-7, is EAGVTQFPSHSVIEKGQTVTLRCDPISGHDNLYWYRRVMGKEIKFLLHFVKESKQDESGMPNNRFLAERTGGTYSTLKVQPAELEDSGVYFCASSHRDLRGYEQYFGPGTRLTVT.

V usage is TRBV4-1 and J usage is TRBJ2-3; the match to TRBD1 covers 11 bases. The CDR3 consists of 17 residues. Germline trimming cut 3 bases from V and 3 bases from J; bases unmatched to any gene: 8. Germline V gene lookup returns CDR1 MGHRA and CDR2 YSYEKL. CDR3 DNA sequence: TGCGCCAGCAGCCAGCTTAACCGGGACAGGGGGACAGATACGCAGTATTTT. Translated, it gives CASSQLNRDRGTDTQYF.

The rearrangement links TRBV19 to TRBJ2-1; D perhaps matches TRBD2 (6 bases). The V and J ends lost 7 bases and 8 bases respectively, with 12 bases between them. Per germline, CDR1 LNHDA and CDR2 SQIVND (reference sequence). The CDR3 loop spans 12 amino acids. CDR3 nucleotides: TGTGCCAGTAAGACGGGAGTAGATGAGCAGTTCTTC. Protein: CASKTGVDEQFF.

This rearrangement joins TRBV6-1 to TRBJ1-5, with D possibly TRBD1 on 5 matching bases. V was clipped by 4 bases and J by 2 bases, with 12 bases between them. Looked up from germline, CDR1 is MNHNS and CDR2 is SASEGT. This CDR3 spans 15 amino acids. The CDR3 DNA is TGTGCCAGCAGTGCCAGGTGGGGGGGCAATCAGCCCCAGCATTTT. Its protein product is CASSARWGGNQPQHF.

The chain has TRBV13 and TRBJ2-7; 9 nucleotides agree with TRBD1. This CDR3 is built from 16 residues. The J segment lost 5 bases and the V segment lost 5 bases, leaving 13 bases of the junction unmatched. Germline CDR1 is PRHDT and CDR2 is FYEKMQ (reference sequence). Written as DNA, the CDR3 is TGTGCCAGCAGCCTATACTCTGAGACAGGGGGAGACGAGCAGTACTTC. Residues: CASSLYSETGGDEQYF.

This clone has more than one count but fewer than ten. This rearrangement joins TRBV7-9 to TRBJ1-3, with no clear D. Trimming stripped 1 base from V and 1 base from J, with 8 bases between. The CDR3 extends over 15 amino acids. Germline V lookup: CDR1 SEHNR, CDR2 FQNEAQ (reference sequence). CDR3 sequence (DNA): TGTGCCAGCAGCTTAGGAGTTGAGTCTGGAAACACCATATATTTT. It encodes CASSLGVESGNTIYF.

This chain connects TRBV11-2 to TRBJ2-3; 12 bases fit TRBD1. Germline-derived CDR1 and CDR2 are SGHAT and FQNNGV. The CDR3 has 16 amino acids. V was clipped by 4 bases and J by 4 bases; unmatched bases: 6. The CDR3: CASSYGTGGYSDTQYF. CDR3 in DNA: TGTGCCAGCAGCTACGGGACAGGGGGCTATTCAGATACGCAGTATTTT. The entire variable domain, with the rest obtained from reference TRBV11-2 and TRBJ2-3, is as follows: EAGVAQSPRYKIIEKRQSVAFWCNPISGHATLYWYQQILGQGPKLLIQFQNNGVVDDSQLPKDRFSAERLKGVDSTLKIQPAKLEDSAVYLCASSYGTGGYSDTQYFGPGTRLTVL.

This chain uses TRBV5-6 with TRBJ1-1; 10 bases align to TRBD1. Germline CDR1 and CDR2: SGHDT and YYEEEE. The CDR3 runs 16 residues. With V trimmed by 0 bases and J by 6 bases, 8 bases remained unmatched. CDR3 DNA sequence: TGTGCCAGCAGCTTGGAAGGGACAGGGGAGTTCGCTGAAGCTTTCTTT. Translation: CASSLEGTGEFAEAFF.

The chain combines TRBV4-3 with TRBJ1-1; 7 bases fit TRBD1. CDR1 is LGHNA and CDR2 is YSLEER in the germline V gene. The V and J ends lost 2 bases and 2 bases, in that order; junction bases with no gene match: 11. This CDR3 has 17 residues. The CDR3 sequence: CASSQFVQGNGNTEAFF. The CDR3 DNA reads as TGCGCCAGCAGCCAATTTGTACAGGGGAACGGAAACACTGAAGCTTTCTTT.

The genes are TRBV11-2 and TRBJ1-2, with TRBD1 matching 7 bases. The CDR3 spans 17 residues. Trimming at V came to 2 bases and at J to 2 bases, leaving 11 bases not matched to a gene. Germline V lookup: CDR1 SGHAT, CDR2 FQNNGV. CDR3 coding DNA: TGTGCCAGCAGCTTATACCAGAAACAGGGGACCAACTATGGCTACACCTTC. Its translation is CASSLYQKQGTNYGYTF.

The chain uses TRBV7-6 and TRBJ2-1, with 12 nucleotides matching TRBD2. The trim removed 4 bases at V and 9 bases at J, leaving 4 bases unmatched. The germline V gene has CDR1 SGHVS and CDR2 FNYEAQ. The CDR3 is made up of 14 amino acids. CDR3 loop: CASSSTTSGGEQFF. The CDR3 DNA reads TGTGCCAGCAGCTCTACGACTAGCGGGGGTGAGCAGTTCTTC.

V and J are TRBV5-4 and TRBJ1-2; D not certain. The length of the CDR3 is 15 residues. The germline V gene has CDR1 SGHNT and CDR2 YYREEE (reference sequence). Trimming stripped 1 base from V and 1 base from J, with 11 bases between. The CDR3 nucleotides are TGTGCCAGCAGCTTGTTGAGGCAGCTTAACTATGGCTACACCTTC. Its protein is CASSLLRQLNYGYTF.

J is TRBJ2-7 and V is TRBV5-6; D is possibly TRBD1 (5 bases). V lost 2 bases, J lost 6 bases, and 9 bases lay in between. Germline lookup yields CDR1 SGHDT and CDR2 YYEEEE. The CDR3 runs 12 residues. Written as DNA, the CDR3 is TGTGCCAGCAGCTTCGCTAGGGGCGAGCAGTACTTC. Its translation: CASSFARGEQYF.

The chain recombines TRBV4-1 with TRBJ2-7; 9 positions match TRBD1. The V gene's germline CDR1 is MGHRA and CDR2 YSYEKL. CDR3 length: 15 residues. The J segment lost 1 base and the V segment lost 7 bases, leaving 8 bases of the junction unmatched. The CDR3, as DNA: TGCGCCAGCACGCCCAGGACAGGGGAGTCCTACGAGCAGTACTTC. Translating gives CASTPRTGESYEQYF.

The V and J genes are TRBV18 and TRBJ2-7; no clear D gene. Germline V gives CDR1 KGHSH, CDR2 LQKENI. The CDR3 consists of 12 residues. V lost 5 bases and J lost 5, with 10 bases in between. CDR3 amino acids: CASSGPGHEQYF. In DNA, the CDR3 is TGTGCCAGCTCAGGCCCGGGTCACGAGCAGTACTTC.

The chain employs TRBV27 and TRBJ1-5; D gene uncertain. Trimming removed 5 bases from V and 1 base from J, with 18 bases in between. CDR1 is MNHEY, CDR2 SMNVEV, per germline (reference sequence). This CDR3 contains 17 residues. CDR3 DNA: TGTGCCAGCAGTCCGGACTGCTTGAGGGTAAGCAATCAGCCCCAGCATTTT. Translating it yields CASSPDCLRVSNQPQHF.

This clone was seen once. The V call is TRBV11-2, the J call TRBJ1-5; TRBD1 matches at 7 bases. The ends lost 5 bases at V and 6 bases at J; junction bases unmatched: 10. The CDR3 covers 15 residues. From germline, CDR1 is SGHAT and CDR2 FQNNGV. CDR3 protein: CASSRTGAFGQPQHF. The CDR3 DNA reads as TGTGCCAGCAGCCGGACAGGTGCTTTCGGTCAGCCCCAGCATTTT.

V usage is TRBV5-1 and J usage is TRBJ1-5; D remains ambiguous. Per the germline V gene, CDR1 is SGHRS and CDR2 is YFSETQ. This CDR3 comprises 15 residues. V was shortened by 4 bases and J by 0 bases, with 11 bases between the two germline ends. The CDR3 DNA follows: TGCGCCAGCAGCGTATCGGGGTTTAGCAATCAGCCCCAGCATTTT. Its translation is CASSVSGFSNQPQHF.